What follows are 9 T cell receptor beta chains derived from one specimen sequenced in a study of pediatric ulcerative colitis. The table came from immunoSEQ multiplex PCR; TCRdb's copy has only in-frame clones and leaves some out. The sample contains some 50,000 clones, around 81% of which appear only once. One to two pinch biopsies were taken from the rectum during colonoscopy. Sequencing was performed on gut tissue. These TCRs come from a girl between 10 and 17 years old with moderate ulcerative colitis.

The gene calls are TRBV4-1 and TRBJ2-1, with D hard to call. Per the germline V gene, CDR1 is MGHRA and CDR2 is YSYEKL. With 6 bases removed from V and 7 bases from J, the gap between germline ends came to 19 bases. This CDR3 has 15 amino acids. CDR3 protein: CASSPRWVTWNEQFF. In DNA, the CDR3 is TGCGCCAGCAGTCCCCGGTGGGTTACGTGGAATGAGCAGTTCTTC.

The rearrangement uses TRBV11-1 and TRBJ1-1, with 8 bases aligning to TRBD1. The germline V gene has CDR1 SGHAT and CDR2 FQDESV (reference sequence). V was clipped by 6 bases and J by 3 bases; unmatched bases: 6. The CDR3 has 14 amino acids. In DNA, the CDR3 is TGTGCCAGCAGGCGACAGGGGTCGCACACTGAAGCTTTCTTT. This gives the protein CASRRQGSHTEAFF.

In its sample, this clone was seen a few times. The DNA of the CDR3 is TGTGCCAGCAGCTTAGATAGACTGATGAACACTGAAGCTTTCTTT. Protein product: CASSLDRLMNTEAFF. The rearrangement links TRBV7-2 to TRBJ1-1; D not resolved. Germline lookup yields CDR1 SGHTA and CDR2 FQGNSA. This CDR3 has 15 residues. V lost 1 base to trimming and J lost 0 bases, with 9 bases between them. The whole variable domain, filled in from reference TRBV7-2 and TRBJ1-1, reads GAGVSQSPSNKVTEKGKDVELRCDPISGHTALYWYRQSLGQGLEFLIYFQGNSAPDKSGLPSDRFSAERTGGSVSTLTIQRTQQEDSAVYLCASSLDRLMNTEAFFGQGTRLTVV.

The rearrangement links TRBV6-5 to TRBJ2-1; D is ambiguous. The CDR3 consists of 13 residues. Trimming took 3 bases from V and 2 from J, leaving 5 bases between them. Germline values: CDR1 MNHEY, CDR2 SVGAGI. This CDR3 reads CASSYRTYNEQFF. CDR3 in DNA: TGTGCCAGCAGTTATAGGACCTACAATGAGCAGTTCTTC.

The chain uses TRBV5-1 and TRBJ2-7; perhaps TRBD2 as D (6 bases). This CDR3 is 14 amino acids long. Deletions cut 0 bases from V and 2 bases from J, with 9 bases between. CDR1 and CDR2 (germline): SGHRS, YFSETQ. CDR3 amino acids: CASSLDGGAYEQYF. As DNA, the CDR3 is TGCGCCAGCAGCTTGGACGGGGGAGCCTACGAGCAGTACTTC.

The CDR3, as DNA: TGTGCCTGGAGCCCCGGACAGTACAATCAGCCCCAGCATTTT. This encodes CAWSPGQYNQPQHF. The V gene is TRBV30, the J gene TRBJ1-5; D may be TRBD1 (6 bases). This CDR3 comprises 14 residues. The germline V gene has CDR1 GTSNPN and CDR2 SVGIG (reference sequence). V lost 3 bases, J lost 3 bases, and 12 bases lay in between.

The chain recombines TRBV6-6 with TRBJ2-6, with D maybe TRBD1 (5 bases). Germline V gene data show CDR1 as MNHNY and CDR2 as SVGAGI (reference sequence). V was cut by 7 bases and J by 2 bases, with 6 bases left in between. There are 13 residues in the CDR3. The CDR3 DNA is TGTGCCAGCAAACAGGCTGGGGCCAACGTCCTGACTTTC. Its protein is CASKQAGANVLTF.

The chain combines TRBV7-6 with TRBJ2-7, with D perhaps TRBD1 (6 bases). There are 14 residues in the CDR3. Germline loops: CDR1 SGHVS, CDR2 FNYEAQ. Trimming shortened V by 4 bases and J by 5 bases, and 15 bases separated the two germline ends. CDR3: CASSSRTGSDEQYF. The CDR3 nucleotides read TGTGCCAGCAGCTCAAGAACAGGGTCGGACGAGCAGTACTTC.

This clone was detected only a few times. The chain carries TRBV7-8 and TRBJ2-2, with D unresolved. The CDR3 is 13 residues long. The V gene lost 6 bases and the J gene lost 5 bases, with 10 bases spanning the gap. Germline CDR1 is SGHVS and CDR2 is FQNEAQ. The CDR3 here is CASSSTPTGELFF. The DNA of the CDR3 is TGTGCCAGCAGTTCTACTCCAACCGGGGAGCTGTTTTTT. The whole variable domain, remainder taken from reference TRBV7-8 and TRBJ2-2, is GAGVSQSPRYKVAKRGQDVALRCDPISGHVSLFWYQQALGQGPEFLTYFQNEAQLDKSGLPSDRFFAERPEGSVSTLKIQRTQQEDSAVYLCASSSTPTGELFFGEGSRLTVL.